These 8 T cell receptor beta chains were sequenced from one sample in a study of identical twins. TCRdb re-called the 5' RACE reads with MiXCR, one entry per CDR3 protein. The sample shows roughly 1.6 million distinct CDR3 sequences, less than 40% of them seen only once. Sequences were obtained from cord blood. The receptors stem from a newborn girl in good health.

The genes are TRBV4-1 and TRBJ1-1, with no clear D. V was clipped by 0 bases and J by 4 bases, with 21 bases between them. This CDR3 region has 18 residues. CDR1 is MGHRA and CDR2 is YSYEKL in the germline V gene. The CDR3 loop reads CASSQEARTVQEGTEAFF. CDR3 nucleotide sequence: TGCGCCAGCAGCCAAGAGGCGCGAACAGTGCAAGAGGGCACTGAAGCTTTCTTT.

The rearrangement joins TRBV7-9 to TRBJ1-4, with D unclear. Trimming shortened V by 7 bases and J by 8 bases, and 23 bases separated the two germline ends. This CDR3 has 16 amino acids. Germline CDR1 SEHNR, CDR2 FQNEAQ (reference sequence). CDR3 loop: CASTSNVGGRLEKLFF. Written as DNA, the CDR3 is TGTGCCAGCACCTCCAACGTTGGAGGGCGATTAGAAAAACTGTTTTTT.

Written as DNA, the CDR3 is TGTGCCACCAGCAGAGATGGGTCGGGGTACAATGAGCAGTTCTTC. It yields the protein CATSRDGSGYNEQFF. The rearrangement uses TRBV15 and TRBJ2-1; tentatively, D is TRBD2 (5 bases). The V gene lost 0 bases and the J gene lost 4 bases, with 10 bases spanning the gap. This CDR3 region has 15 residues. CDR1 and CDR2 from the germline V gene are LNHNV and YYDKDF (reference sequence).

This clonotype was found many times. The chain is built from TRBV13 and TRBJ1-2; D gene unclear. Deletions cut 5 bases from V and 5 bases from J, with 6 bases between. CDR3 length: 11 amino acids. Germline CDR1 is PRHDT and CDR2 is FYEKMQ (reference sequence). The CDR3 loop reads CASSRTYGYTF. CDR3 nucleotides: TGTGCCAGCAGCAGAACTTATGGCTACACCTTC.

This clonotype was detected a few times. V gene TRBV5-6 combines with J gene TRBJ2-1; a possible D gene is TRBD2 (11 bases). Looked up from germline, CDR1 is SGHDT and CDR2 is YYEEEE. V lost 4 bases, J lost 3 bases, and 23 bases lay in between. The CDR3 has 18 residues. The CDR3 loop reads CASSGDRGLAVDYNEQFF. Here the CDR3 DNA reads TGTGCCAGCAGCGGGGACAGGGGACTAGCGGTAGACTACAATGAGCAGTTCTTC.

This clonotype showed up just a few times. CDR3 loop: CASRKWGSGNTEAFF. CDR3 coding DNA: TGTGCCAGCAGGAAATGGGGTTCCGGGAACACTGAAGCTTTCTTT. This chain connects TRBV25-1 to TRBJ1-1; no reliable D call. The CDR3 covers 15 residues. V dropped 6 bases and J dropped 1 base, with 15 bases sitting between them. Germline CDR1 is MGHDK and CDR2 is SYGVNS.

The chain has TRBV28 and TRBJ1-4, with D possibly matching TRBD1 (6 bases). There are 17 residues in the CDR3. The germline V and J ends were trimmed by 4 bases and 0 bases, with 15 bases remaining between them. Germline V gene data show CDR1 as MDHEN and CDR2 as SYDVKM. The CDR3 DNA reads TGTGCCAGCAGTTCGCCCCCAGGGGCTGCAACTAATGAAAAACTGTTTTTT. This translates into CASSSPPGAATNEKLFF.

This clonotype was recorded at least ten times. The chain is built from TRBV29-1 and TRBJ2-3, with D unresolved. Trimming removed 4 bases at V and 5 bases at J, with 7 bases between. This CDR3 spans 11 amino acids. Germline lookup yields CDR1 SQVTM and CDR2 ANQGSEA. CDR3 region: CSVVRGDTQYF. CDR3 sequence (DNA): TGCAGCGTTGTCCGAGGAGATACGCAGTATTTT.